Each of the 27 T cell receptor beta chains below was sequenced from the same sample in a study of early T cells in non-severe SARS-CoV-2 infection. One entry per CDR3 protein results from TCRdb running MiXCR on the 5' RACE reads. Seen here are approximately 18,000 distinct CDR3 sequences, approximately 4.7% observed once, and the top ten hold more than 6%. Sample: whole blood. Source of these receptors: an adult who was a healthcare worker with PCR-confirmed SARS-CoV-2 infection or an uninfected control (not recorded which).

Ten or more counts support this clonotype. The CDR3 DNA sequence: TGTGCCAGCAGCTTAAATCTAGCGGGGAACAATGAGCAGTTCTTC. This gives the protein CASSLNLAGNNEQFF. The V and J genes are TRBV7-6 and TRBJ2-1; 9 nucleotides match TRBD2. The V gene's germline CDR1 is SGHVS and CDR2 FNYEAQ. J lost 5 bases, V lost 2 bases, and 4 bases had no gene match. The CDR3 is 15 amino acids.

This clonotype was observed at least ten times. The chain carries TRBV19 and TRBJ1-2, with TRBD1 matching over 8 bases. Trimming took 3 bases from V and 8 from J; bases not matched to a gene: 5. The CDR3 runs to 13 residues. The germline V gene has CDR1 LNHDA and CDR2 SQIVND (reference sequence). For the CDR3, the DNA is TGTGCCAGTAGTATGACCGGACAGGGAGGCTACACCTTC. Translation gives CASSMTGQGGYTF.

This clonotype occurred many times. The V gene is TRBV7-2, the J gene TRBJ2-3, with 8 nucleotides matching TRBD2. V gave up 1 base and J gave up 6 bases; unmatched junction bases: 3. The CDR3 loop spans 14 amino acids. Germline CDR1 SGHTA, CDR2 FQGNSA. The CDR3: CASSLGQRGDTQYF. The CDR3 coding sequence is TGTGCCAGCAGCTTAGGGCAGCGGGGGGATACGCAGTATTTT.

This clonotype has just a few counts. This chain joins TRBV27 and TRBJ2-5, with D perhaps TRBD2 (6 bases). The germline V gene encodes CDR1 MNHEY and CDR2 SMNVEV (reference sequence). This CDR3 is built from 13 residues. V dropped 8 bases and J dropped 4 bases, with 14 bases sitting between them. The CDR3 DNA reads as TGTGCCAGCCGGCGGGATATTCTAGAGACCCAGTACTTC. Translating gives CASRRDILETQYF.

This clonotype has at least ten counts. This chain connects TRBV28 to TRBJ2-6; D is ambiguous. CDR1 and CDR2 from the germline V gene are MDHEN and SYDVKM. The V end was cut by 6 bases, the J end by 4 bases, with 16 bases between. CDR3 length: 16 amino acids. CDR3: CASSRSGVGGANVLTF. CDR3 nucleotide sequence: TGTGCCAGCAGCCGCTCAGGCGTGGGAGGGGCCAACGTCCTGACTTTC.

This clonotype is termed medium-sized. V and J are TRBV20-1 and TRBJ2-1; 9 nucleotides align to TRBD2. Looked up from germline, CDR1 is DFQATT and CDR2 is SNEGSKA (reference sequence). V shed 3 bases, J shed 9 bases, and the junction held 9 bases outside the gene matches. This CDR3 has 14 residues. CDR3 sequence (DNA): TGCAGTGCTAGGTTAGCGGGAGTTAGTGGTGAGCAGTTCTTC. Residues: CSARLAGVSGEQFF.

This clonotype was counted many times. The chain recombines TRBV19 with TRBJ2-3; D possibly corresponds to TRBD2 (6 bases). V shed 7 bases and J shed 6 bases, with 20 bases lying between them. The germline V gene encodes CDR1 LNHDA and CDR2 SQIVND (reference sequence). The CDR3 has 15 residues. The CDR3 coding sequence is TGTGCCAGTACCGTATCGGGTCGGGACTGGGATACGCAGTATTTT. Translation: CASTVSGRDWDTQYF.

The sample holds many counts of this clonotype. The chain carries TRBV21-1 and TRBJ2-7; the table's D gene call, TRBD1, was not cross checked with the DNA. TRBV21-1 represents a pseudogene. The CDR3 loop spans 12 amino acids. CDR3 coding DNA: TGTGCCAACTTGAGGGGACAGTACGAGCAGTACGTC. This translates into CANLRGQYEQYV.

In its sample, this clonotype was seen many times. The chain has TRBV28 and TRBJ2-7, with TRBD2 identical over 12 bases. CDR3 length equals 15 residues. Germline CDR1 and CDR2: MDHEN and SYDVKM. V shed 5 bases and J 5 bases; nucleotides not matched to a gene: 7. This CDR3 is CASSMWTSGKDEQYF. In nucleotides, the CDR3 is TGTGCCAGCAGTATGTGGACTAGCGGGAAGGACGAGCAGTACTTC. Full variable domain (remainder filled in from reference TRBV28 and TRBJ2-7): DVKVTQSSRYLVKRTGEKVFLECVQDMDHENMFWYRQDPGLGLRLIYFSYDVKMKEKGDIPEGYSVSREKKERFSLILESASTNQTSMYLCASSMWTSGKDEQYFGPGTRLTVT.

V gene TRBV9 combines with J gene TRBJ2-1; D call uncertain. V lost 0 bases, J lost 10 bases, and 11 bases lay in between. CDR3 length: 13 amino acids. Per the germline V gene, CDR1 is SGDLS and CDR2 is YYNGEE. CDR3 amino acids: CASSVVVDDEQFF. DNA of the CDR3: TGTGCCAGCAGCGTAGTGGTGGACGACGAGCAGTTCTTC.

This clonotype was picked up many times. This chain joins TRBV6-2 or TRBV6-3 and TRBJ1-5; the match to TRBD1 covers 9 bases. This CDR3 comprises 17 residues. Germline V lookup: CDR1 MNHEY, CDR2 SVGEGT. The V segment lost 2 bases and the J segment 5 bases; nucleotides outside the gene matches: 10. The CDR3 loop reads CASSYLTGTGIDQPQHF. The CDR3 DNA is TGTGCCAGCAGTTACCTAACGGGGACAGGGATAGATCAGCCCCAGCATTTT.

Ten or more counts support this clonotype. The CDR3 is CASSYGRSLPGEQFF. CDR3 DNA: TGTGCCAGCAGTTACGGGCGCAGCCTCCCTGGTGAGCAGTTCTTC. The chain is built from TRBV6-2 or TRBV6-3 and TRBJ2-1; no reliable D call. The CDR3 is 15 residues long. Germline CDR1 MNHEY, CDR2 SVGEGT. The V gene lost 2 bases and the J gene lost 9 bases, with 17 bases spanning the gap.

This clonotype came up many times. V gene TRBV10-3 combines with J gene TRBJ2-5; tentatively, D is TRBD1 (5 bases). With 2 bases removed from V and 4 bases from J, the gap between germline ends came to 23 bases. This CDR3 has 18 residues. CDR1 and CDR2 (germline): ENHRY, SYGVKD. The CDR3 reads CAISEVEEQSIRGETQYF. The CDR3 DNA reads TGTGCCATCAGTGAGGTAGAAGAACAGTCGATTAGGGGAGAGACCCAGTACTTC.

This clonotype was seen more than once but under ten times. The V call is TRBV18, the J call TRBJ1-2, with D possibly being TRBD1 (6 bases). Trimming pared 8 bases from V and 2 bases from J, leaving 9 bases between. CDR1 is KGHSH, CDR2 LQKENI, per germline. The CDR3 has 12 residues. The CDR3 loop reads CASGQSNYGYTF. CDR3 in DNA: TGTGCCAGCGGACAGTCAAACTATGGCTACACCTTC.

V gene TRBV29-1 combines with J gene TRBJ1-1, with D maybe TRBD1 (6 bases). V was clipped by 6 bases and J by 5 bases, with 19 bases between them. The CDR3 runs to 14 residues. Germline V gene lookup returns CDR1 SQVTM and CDR2 ANQGSEA. The CDR3 coding sequence is TGCAGCGTGGCCTCTGGGGGGCAGAGGACTGAAGCTTTCTTT. It yields the protein CSVASGGQRTEAFF.

This clonotype occurred many times. The genes are TRBV19 and TRBJ2-5; 7 nucleotides align to TRBD2. This CDR3 is built from 13 residues. The V segment lost 9 bases and the J segment 1 base; nucleotides outside the gene matches: 5. CDR1 and CDR2 from the germline V gene are LNHDA and SQIVND (reference sequence). The CDR3 DNA sequence: TGTGCCAGCGCCCCTAGCGGCCAAGAGACCCAGTACTTC. Translation: CASAPSGQETQYF.

This clonotype turned up a few times. V usage is TRBV30 and J usage is TRBJ1-1; D not resolved. Trimming removed 3 bases at V and 10 bases at J, with 15 bases between. Germline V lookup: CDR1 GTSNPN, CDR2 SVGIG (reference sequence). The CDR3 is 12 residues long. As DNA, the CDR3 is TGTGCCTGGAGGGAAATTAACCCCGGAGCTTTCTTT. Amino acids: CAWREINPGAFF.

This clonotype was seen at least ten times. The rearrangement links TRBV6-6 to TRBJ2-4; 10 bases align to TRBD1. V shed 4 bases and J 7 bases; nucleotides not matched to a gene: 4. Germline V gene data show CDR1 as MNHNY and CDR2 as SVGAGI (reference sequence). This CDR3 has 14 residues. CDR3 DNA sequence: TGTGCCAGCAGTTCAGACAGGGGGCTGAACATTCAGTACTTC. Its translation: CASSSDRGLNIQYF.

This clonotype is judged medium-sized. This sequence joins TRBV30 and TRBJ1-5; no definite D call. V was trimmed by 0 bases and J by 3 bases, leaving 9 bases between them. Germline-derived CDR1 and CDR2 are GTSNPN and SVGIG (reference sequence). This CDR3 contains 14 residues. CDR3 bases: TGTGCCTGGAGTGTACGCGGCCTCAATCAGCCCCAGCATTTT. It encodes CAWSVRGLNQPQHF. The full variable domain, with the rest looked up from reference TRBV30 and TRBJ1-5, is SQTIHQWPATLVQPVGSPLSLECTVEGTSNPNLYWYRQAAGRGLQLLFYSVGIGQISSEVPQNLSASRPQDRQFILSSKKLLLSDSGFYLCAWSVRGLNQPQHFGDGTRLSIL.

This clonotype is medium-sized within its sample. The J gene is TRBJ2-1, the V gene TRBV7-2, with 8 positions matching TRBD2. CDR1 and CDR2 (germline): SGHTA, FQGNSA. This CDR3 region has 18 residues. With V trimmed by 0 bases and J by 10 bases, 17 bases remained unmatched. CDR3 coding DNA: TGTGCCAGCAGCTTAGCGTTGCGCAGCGGGAGTACCGGCGGAGAGCAGTTCTTC. Residues: CASSLALRSGSTGGEQFF.

The chain uses TRBV7-8 and TRBJ1-2; TRBD1 matches 9 bases. Germline V gene sequence: CDR1 SGHVS, CDR2 FQNEAQ. V shed 3 bases and J 8 bases; nucleotides not matched to a gene: 10. The CDR3 consists of 15 residues. The CDR3 loop reads CASSLSGQGIGGYTF. The DNA for the CDR3 is TGTGCCAGCAGCTTGTCCGGACAGGGGATTGGGGGCTACACCTTC.

Relative to its sample, this clonotype is medium-sized. The V call is TRBV12-3 or TRBV12-4, the J call TRBJ2-3; D is possibly TRBD2 (5 bases). The V gene lost 4 bases and the J gene lost 2 bases, with 13 bases spanning the gap. CDR3 length: 15 residues. The DNA of the CDR3 is TGTGCCAGCAGTTCCGCCCTAGCTTACACAGATACGCAGTATTTT. The encoded protein is CASSSALAYTDTQYF.

The chain uses TRBV6-2 or TRBV6-3 and TRBJ2-2; D is uncertain. Germline assignment: CDR1 MNHEY and CDR2 SVGEGT. The germline V and J ends were trimmed by 3 bases and 2 bases, with 7 bases remaining between them. CDR3 length: 14 amino acids. In DNA, the CDR3 is TGTGCCAGCAGTTATAACACCAACACCGGGGAGCTGTTTTTT. Residues: CASSYNTNTGELFF.

The chain is built from TRBV3-1 and TRBJ1-1; a weak D match, TRBD1 (6 bases). V shed 0 bases and J shed 6 bases, with 11 bases lying between them. The CDR3 loop spans 14 amino acids. Germline V CDR1 and CDR2: LGHDT, YNNKEL (reference sequence). The DNA of the CDR3 is TGTGCCAGCAGCCAAGATAGGGGGGCCTCTGAAGCTTTCTTT. Translation: CASSQDRGASEAFF.

This clonotype was observed many times. J is TRBJ2-1 and V is TRBV13; D is undetermined. Trimming stripped 0 bases from V and 0 bases from J, with 12 bases between. Looked up from germline, CDR1 is PRHDT and CDR2 is FYEKMQ (reference sequence). The CDR3 is made up of 17 amino acids. The CDR3 DNA reads as TGTGCCAGCAGCTTAGGCCTAAGGCGGAGCTCCTACAATGAGCAGTTCTTC. As protein: CASSLGLRRSSYNEQFF.

This clonotype was counted at least ten times. V usage is TRBV7-6 and J usage is TRBJ2-2; tentatively, D is TRBD1 or TRBD2 (7 bases each). Looked up from germline, CDR1 is SGHVS and CDR2 is FNYEAQ. Trimming stripped 4 bases from V and 6 bases from J, with 18 bases between. This CDR3 contains 16 residues. The CDR3 DNA reads as TGTGCCAGCAGCTCAGCGGGACGCCAGGGGGCCGGGGAGCTGTTTTTT. Its protein is CASSSAGRQGAGELFF.

This clonotype came up a few times. This chain links TRBV20-1 with TRBJ2-3; no clear D gene. The ends were cut back, 6 bases at V and 5 bases at J, with 15 bases in the middle. The germline CDR1 and CDR2 sequences are DFQATT and SNEGSKA (reference sequence). The CDR3 is 13 residues long. The CDR3 sequence is CSAHKGWGDTQYF. The CDR3 DNA reads as TGCAGTGCCCACAAAGGGTGGGGAGATACGCAGTATTTT.